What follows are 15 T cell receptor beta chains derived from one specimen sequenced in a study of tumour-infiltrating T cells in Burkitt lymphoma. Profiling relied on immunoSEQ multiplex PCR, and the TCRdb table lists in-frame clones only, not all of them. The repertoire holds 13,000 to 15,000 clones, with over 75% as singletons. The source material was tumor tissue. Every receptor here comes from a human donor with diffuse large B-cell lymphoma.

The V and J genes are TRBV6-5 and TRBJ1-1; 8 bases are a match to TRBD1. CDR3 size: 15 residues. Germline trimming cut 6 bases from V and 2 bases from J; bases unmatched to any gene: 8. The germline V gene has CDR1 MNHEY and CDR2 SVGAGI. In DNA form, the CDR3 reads TGTGCCAGCAGGGCAGGGGGCGCCGATAACACTGAAGCTTTCTTT. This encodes CASRAGGADNTEAFF.

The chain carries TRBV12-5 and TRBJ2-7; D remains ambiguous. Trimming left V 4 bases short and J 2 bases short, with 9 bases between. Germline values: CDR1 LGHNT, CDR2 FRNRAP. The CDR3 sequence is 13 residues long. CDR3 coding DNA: TGTGCTAGTGGTTCTTCTCCCACCTACGAGCAGTACTTC. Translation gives CASGSSPTYEQYF.

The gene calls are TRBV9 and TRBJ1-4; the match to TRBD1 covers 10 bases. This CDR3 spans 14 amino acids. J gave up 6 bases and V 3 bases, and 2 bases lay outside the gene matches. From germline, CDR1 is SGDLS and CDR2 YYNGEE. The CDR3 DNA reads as TGTGCCAGCAGCGACGGGACAGGGGATGAAAAACTGTTTTTT. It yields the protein CASSDGTGDEKLFF.

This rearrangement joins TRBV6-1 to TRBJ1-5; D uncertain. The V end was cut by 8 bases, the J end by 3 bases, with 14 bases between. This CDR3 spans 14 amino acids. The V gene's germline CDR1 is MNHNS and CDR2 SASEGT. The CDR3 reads CASQSSGNNQPQHF. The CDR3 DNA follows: TGTGCCAGCCAAAGCTCTGGGAACAATCAGCCCCAGCATTTT.

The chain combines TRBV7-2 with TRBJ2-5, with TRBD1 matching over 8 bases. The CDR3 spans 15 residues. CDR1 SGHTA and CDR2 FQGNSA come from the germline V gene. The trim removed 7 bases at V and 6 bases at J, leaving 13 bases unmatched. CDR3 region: CASTLTPGGAQTQYF. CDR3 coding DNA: TGTGCCAGCACCCTCACTCCAGGGGGCGCACAGACCCAGTACTTC.

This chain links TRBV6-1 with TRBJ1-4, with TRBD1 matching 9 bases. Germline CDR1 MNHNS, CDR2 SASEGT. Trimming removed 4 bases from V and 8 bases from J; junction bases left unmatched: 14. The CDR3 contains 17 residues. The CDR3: CASSAGTGRYLGEKLFF. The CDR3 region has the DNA TGTGCCAGCAGTGCCGGGACAGGGAGGTACCTTGGGGAAAAACTGTTTTTT.

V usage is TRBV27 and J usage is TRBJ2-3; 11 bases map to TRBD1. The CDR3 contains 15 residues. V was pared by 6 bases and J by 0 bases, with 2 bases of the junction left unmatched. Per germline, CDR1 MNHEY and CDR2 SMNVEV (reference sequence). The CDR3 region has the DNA TGTGCCAGCAGCCGGGACAGGGGGAGCACAGATACGCAGTATTTT. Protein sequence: CASSRDRGSTDTQYF.

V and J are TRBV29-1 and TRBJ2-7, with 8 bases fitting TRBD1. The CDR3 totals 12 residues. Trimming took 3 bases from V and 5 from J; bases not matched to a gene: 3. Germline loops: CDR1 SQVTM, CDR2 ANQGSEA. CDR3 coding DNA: TGCAGCGTTGACAGGGGGCTCGACGAGCAGTACTTC. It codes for CSVDRGLDEQYF.

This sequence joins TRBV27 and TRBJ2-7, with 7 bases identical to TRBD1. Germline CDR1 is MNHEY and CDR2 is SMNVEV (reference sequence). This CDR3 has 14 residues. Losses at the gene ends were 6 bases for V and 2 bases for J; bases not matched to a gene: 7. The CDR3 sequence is CASSYEGGPYEQYF. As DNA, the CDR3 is TGTGCCAGCAGCTACGAAGGGGGCCCCTACGAGCAGTACTTC.

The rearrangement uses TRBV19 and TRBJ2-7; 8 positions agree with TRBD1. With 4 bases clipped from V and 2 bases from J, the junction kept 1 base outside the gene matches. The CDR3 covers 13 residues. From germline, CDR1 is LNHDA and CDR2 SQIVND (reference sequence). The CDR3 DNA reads TGTGCCAGTAGTAAGGACAGGGCCTACGAGCAGTACTTC. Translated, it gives CASSKDRAYEQYF.

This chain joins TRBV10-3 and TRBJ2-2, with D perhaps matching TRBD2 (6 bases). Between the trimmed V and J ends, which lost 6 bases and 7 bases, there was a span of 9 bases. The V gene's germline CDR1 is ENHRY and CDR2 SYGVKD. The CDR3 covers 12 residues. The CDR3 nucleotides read TGTGCCATCAGCGCCGGGGGCGGGGAGCTGTTTTTT. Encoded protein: CAISAGGGELFF.

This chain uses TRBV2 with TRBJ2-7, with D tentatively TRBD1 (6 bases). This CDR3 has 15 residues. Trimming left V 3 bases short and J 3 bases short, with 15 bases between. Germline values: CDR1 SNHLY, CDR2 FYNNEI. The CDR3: CASSDFFSGDYEQYF. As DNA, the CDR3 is TGTGCCAGCAGTGATTTTTTCTCAGGGGACTACGAGCAGTACTTC.

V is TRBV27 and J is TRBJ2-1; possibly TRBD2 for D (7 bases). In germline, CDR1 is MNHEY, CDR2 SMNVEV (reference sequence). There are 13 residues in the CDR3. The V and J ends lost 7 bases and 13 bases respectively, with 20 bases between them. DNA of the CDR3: TGTGCCAGCACCGCGGGGGCGCTTGTTAAACAGTTCTTC. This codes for CASTAGALVKQFF.

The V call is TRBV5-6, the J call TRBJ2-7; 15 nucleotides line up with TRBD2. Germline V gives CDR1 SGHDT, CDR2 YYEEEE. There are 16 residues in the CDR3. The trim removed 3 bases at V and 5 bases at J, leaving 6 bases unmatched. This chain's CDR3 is CASSSTWTSGGDEQYF. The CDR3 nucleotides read TGTGCCAGCAGCTCCACCTGGACTAGCGGGGGGGACGAGCAGTACTTC. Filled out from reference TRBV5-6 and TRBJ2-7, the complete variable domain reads DAGVTQSPTHLIKTRGQQVTLRCSPKSGHDTVSWYQQALGQGPQFIFQYYEEEERQRGNFPDRFSGHQFPNYSSELNVNALLLGDSALYLCASSSTWTSGGDEQYFGPGTRLTVT.

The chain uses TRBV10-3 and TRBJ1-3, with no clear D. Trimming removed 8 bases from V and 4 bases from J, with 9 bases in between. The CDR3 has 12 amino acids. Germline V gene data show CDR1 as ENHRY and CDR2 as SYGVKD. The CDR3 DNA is TGTGCCATCGTAGGGTCAGGAAACACCATATATTTT. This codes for CAIVGSGNTIYF.